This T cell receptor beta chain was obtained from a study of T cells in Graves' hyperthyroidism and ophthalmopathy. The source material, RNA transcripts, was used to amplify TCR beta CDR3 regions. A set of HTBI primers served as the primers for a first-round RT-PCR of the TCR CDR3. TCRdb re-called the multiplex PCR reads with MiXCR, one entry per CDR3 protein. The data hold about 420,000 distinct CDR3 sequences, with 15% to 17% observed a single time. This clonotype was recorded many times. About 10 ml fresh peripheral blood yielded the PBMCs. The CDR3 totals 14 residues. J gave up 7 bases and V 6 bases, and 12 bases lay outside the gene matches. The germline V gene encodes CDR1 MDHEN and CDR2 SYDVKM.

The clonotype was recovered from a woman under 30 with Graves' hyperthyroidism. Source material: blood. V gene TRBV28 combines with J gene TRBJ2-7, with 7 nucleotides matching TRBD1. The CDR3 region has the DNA TGTGCCAGCAGGCCCACCGGACAGGACGGGGAGCAGTACTTC. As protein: CASRPTGQDGEQYF.